This entry lists 31 T cell receptor beta chains sequenced from one sample in a study of a mutant IDH1 vaccine in newly diagnosed glioma. These TCRs' antigens remain unknown. Generated by immunoSEQ multiplex PCR, the TCRdb table keeps only in-frame clones and is missing some. The sample records around 50,000 clones, around 85% being singletons. The time point here: week 47, end of study. A 20-mer mutant IDH1 peptide at 300 ug was injected subcutaneously with topical imiquimod. The input for sequencing was PBMCs, taken from a glioma patient whose treatment included an IDH1 peptide vaccine. All receptors derive from a woman in her twenties or thirties with glioma. Some clones in this sample may be carry-over from other donors' samples.

The V and J genes are TRBV5-4 and TRBJ1-2; 9 bases map to TRBD1. J was trimmed by 7 bases and V by 3 bases; bases with no gene match: 4. Germline CDR1 is SGHNT and CDR2 is YYREEE (reference sequence). The CDR3 runs 13 residues. The CDR3 sequence: CASSSQGAGGYTF. CDR3 DNA: TGTGCCAGCAGCTCACAGGGGGCGGGTGGCTACACCTTC.

The rearrangement links TRBV29-1 to TRBJ1-2; the D gene is possibly TRBD1 (5 bases). This CDR3 has 12 residues. Per germline, CDR1 SQVTM and CDR2 ANQGSEA. V was cut by 4 bases and J by 3 bases, with 9 bases left in between. The CDR3 sequence is CSVAKGYYGYTF. The CDR3 DNA sequence: TGCAGCGTTGCGAAGGGGTACTATGGCTACACCTTC.

V usage is TRBV4-1 and J usage is TRBJ1-5; D is undetermined. Germline V gene lookup returns CDR1 MGHRA and CDR2 YSYEKL. The CDR3 is made up of 15 amino acids. Trimming removed 1 base at V and 4 bases at J, with 11 bases between. CDR3 in DNA: TGCGCCAGCAGCCAAGTGTCAGGAGCTAATCAGCCCCAGCATTTT. Translating it yields CASSQVSGANQPQHF.

The sample holds one count of this clone. J is TRBJ1-5 and V is TRBV19; 7 nucleotides align to TRBD1. The germline gives CDR1 LNHDA, CDR2 SQIVND (reference sequence). The CDR3 covers 17 residues. V was pared by 8 bases and J by 0 bases, with 13 bases of the junction left unmatched. The DNA for the CDR3 is TGTGCCAGTGTCCGGAGACAGGGTGCTTATAGCAATCAGCCCCAGCATTTT. Protein product: CASVRRQGAYSNQPQHF.

The chain joins TRBV6-1 to TRBJ2-7; maybe TRBD2 (5 bases). This CDR3 is 15 amino acids long. V gave up 3 bases and J gave up 2 bases, with 14 bases separating them. Per germline, CDR1 MNHNS and CDR2 SASEGT. In DNA form, the CDR3 reads TGTGCCAGCAGTGATGGTCCGGGGATCGCCTACGAGCAGTACTTC. Translated: CASSDGPGIAYEQYF.

The rearrangement links TRBV5-4 to TRBJ2-7; D is perhaps TRBD2 (7 bases). In germline, CDR1 is SGHNT, CDR2 YYREEE (reference sequence). This CDR3 comprises 15 residues. Trimming left V 0 bases short and J 2 bases short, with 12 bases between. Written as DNA, the CDR3 is TGTGCCAGCAGCTTGGGAGGGGGGGCCGCCTACGAGCAGTACTTC. Translating gives CASSLGGGAAYEQYF.

The chain employs TRBV5-4 and TRBJ2-1; TRBD2 aligns across 8 bases. Germline values: CDR1 SGHNT, CDR2 YYREEE (reference sequence). CDR3 length: 16 residues. The trim removed 6 bases at V and 0 bases at J, leaving 8 bases unmatched. The CDR3 DNA reads as TGTGCCAGCAAGCTACTAGCGGAAAGCTCCTACAATGAGCAGTTCTTC. Its protein is CASKLLAESSYNEQFF.

This clone showed up just a few times. The gene calls are TRBV29-1 and TRBJ2-2; 7 bases are a match to TRBD1. After removal of 6 bases from V and 5 bases from J, the junction contained 3 bases not matched to a gene. The CDR3 extends over 12 amino acids. Germline V gene sequence: CDR1 SQVTM, CDR2 ANQGSEA. In DNA, the CDR3 is TGCAGCGTGAGGACAGGAACCGGGGAGCTGTTTTTT. Protein product: CSVRTGTGELFF.

The genes are TRBV7-2 and TRBJ2-2; D call uncertain. Germline V gene sequence: CDR1 SGHTA, CDR2 FQGNSA. Trimming took off 1 base at V and 2 bases at J, with 14 bases between the two ends. There are 17 residues in the CDR3. Here the CDR3 reads CASSLVVSAANTGELFF. CDR3 DNA sequence: TGTGCCAGCAGCTTAGTGGTCAGTGCAGCAAACACCGGGGAGCTGTTTTTT.

The chain links TRBV6-5 to TRBJ1-2; D is perhaps TRBD1 (5 bases). The CDR3 extends over 14 amino acids. Deletions cut 5 bases from V and 3 bases from J, with 13 bases between. Germline V gene sequence: CDR1 MNHEY, CDR2 SVGAGI. CDR3 sequence (DNA): TGTGCCAGCAGTCCCTCGGGGCCCCACTATGGCTACACCTTC. This translates into CASSPSGPHYGYTF.

In this sample, this clone turned up once. CDR3 in DNA: TGTGCCAGCAGCTTCGGTGGGAGGGCCCTCTGGGCGCACAATGAGCAGTTCTTC. This encodes CASSFGGRALWAHNEQFF. The chain couples TRBV5-6 to TRBJ2-1, with TRBD2 matching 7 bases. This CDR3 is 18 amino acids long. The germline CDR1 and CDR2 sequences are SGHDT and YYEEEE. The V gene end was trimmed by 2 bases and the J gene end by 5 bases; junction bases not matched to a gene: 16.

The chain has TRBV19 and TRBJ2-7, with 7 bases matching TRBD1. Per germline, CDR1 LNHDA and CDR2 SQIVND (reference sequence). The CDR3 has 13 amino acids. V dropped 2 bases and J dropped 3; count of bases not matched to a gene: 1. Here the CDR3 reads CASSIRDSYEQYF. The CDR3 DNA reads as TGTGCCAGTAGTATACGGGACAGCTACGAGCAGTACTTC.

The chain carries TRBV19 and TRBJ2-1, with no clear D. Between the trimmed V and J ends, which lost 2 bases and 6 bases, there was a span of 8 bases. CDR1 LNHDA and CDR2 SQIVND come from the germline V gene (reference sequence). The CDR3 contains 13 residues. In DNA, the CDR3 is TGTGCCAGTAGTATAACAGCCGGCAATGAGCAGTTCTTC. Translation gives CASSITAGNEQFF.

The chain links TRBV27 to TRBJ1-5, with a weak D call TRBD1 (6 bases). Per germline, CDR1 MNHEY and CDR2 SMNVEV (reference sequence). This CDR3 is 16 amino acids long. Between the trimmed V and J ends, which lost 3 bases and 3 bases, there was a span of 15 bases. This CDR3 is CASSFKLAGANQPQHF. The DNA for the CDR3 is TGTGCCAGCAGTTTCAAGTTAGCAGGGGCCAATCAGCCCCAGCATTTT.

The rearrangement uses TRBV5-6 and TRBJ2-7; D is uncertain. From germline, CDR1 is SGHDT and CDR2 YYEEEE. Trimming took off 3 bases at V and 0 bases at J, with 13 bases between the two ends. The CDR3 length is 15 residues. In nucleotides, the CDR3 is TGTGCCAGCAGCTCAGAGCGCGCCGTCTCCTACGAGCAGTACTTC. Translating it yields CASSSERAVSYEQYF.

The chain links TRBV9 to TRBJ2-7; D not resolved. The CDR3 has 14 residues. Germline-derived CDR1 and CDR2 are SGDLS and YYNGEE. Trimming shortened V by 3 bases and J by 8 bases, and 18 bases separated the two germline ends. In nucleotides, the CDR3 is TGTGCCAGCAGCGATCTCCCCGAGAAGGGCCAGCAGTACTTC. This encodes CASSDLPEKGQQYF.

V usage is TRBV4-1 and J usage is TRBJ2-3; 12 bases fit TRBD2. Unmatched junction bases numbered 10, after V lost 0 bases and J lost 0 bases. This CDR3 contains 20 residues. The germline V gene encodes CDR1 MGHRA and CDR2 YSYEKL. CDR3 sequence reads: CASSQDRLAGGGTSTDTQYF. The CDR3 DNA is TGCGCCAGCAGCCAAGATAGGCTAGCGGGAGGGGGAACTAGCACAGATACGCAGTATTTT.

This chain connects TRBV10-3 to TRBJ2-7; TRBD2 agrees at 7 bases. The CDR3 has 16 residues. CDR1 and CDR2 from the germline V gene are ENHRY and SYGVKD. V dropped 10 bases and J dropped 6; count of bases not matched to a gene: 21. The CDR3 coding sequence is TGTGCCACCCATACCCTAGGCGGGAGCCGTCCGGGCGAGCAGTACTTC. Protein product: CATHTLGGSRPGEQYF.

The gene calls are TRBV4-1 and TRBJ1-2; 7 bases align to TRBD1. CDR1 and CDR2 from the germline V gene are MGHRA and YSYEKL. This CDR3 contains 13 residues. J lost 4 bases, V lost 3 bases, and 2 bases had no gene match. The CDR3 DNA sequence: TGCGCCAGCAGCCAGCAGGGGGGCTATGGCTACACCTTC. The encoded protein is CASSQQGGYGYTF.

The chain joins TRBV7-8 to TRBJ1-5; the match to TRBD1 covers 8 bases. Losses at the gene ends were 5 bases for V and 8 bases for J; bases not matched to a gene: 11. The CDR3 is 15 amino acids. Germline CDR1 and CDR2: SGHVS and FQNEAQ. CDR3 in DNA: TGTGCCAGCAGCACCAGGACAGGGCCCAGGGAGCCCCAGCATTTT. It specifies CASSTRTGPREPQHF.

This clone was picked up a small number of times. The gene calls are TRBV2 and TRBJ1-5, with D perhaps TRBD1 (5 bases). CDR3 length equals 15 residues. Germline V gives CDR1 SNHLY, CDR2 FYNNEI. Trimming took off 6 bases at V and 2 bases at J, with 14 bases between the two ends. CDR3 residues: CASRGTSVGNQPQHF. The CDR3 region has the DNA TGTGCCAGCAGGGGGACTTCTGTTGGCAATCAGCCCCAGCATTTT.

The genes are TRBV15 and TRBJ2-5; no reliable D call. CDR1 is LNHNV, CDR2 YYDKDF, per germline (reference sequence). The germline V and J ends were trimmed by 7 bases and 5 bases, with 14 bases remaining between them. The CDR3 sequence is 13 residues long. The CDR3 protein is CATTLGPGETQYF. Here the CDR3 DNA reads TGTGCCACCACCCTCGGGCCGGGTGAGACCCAGTACTTC.

The rearrangement joins TRBV16 to TRBJ2-2; 9 nucleotides align to TRBD1. V shed 3 bases, J shed 7 bases, and the junction held 12 bases outside the gene matches. From germline, CDR1 is KGHSY and CDR2 FQNENV. The CDR3 covers 17 residues. Here the CDR3 DNA reads TGTGCCAGCAGCCATTTCTCCGGGACAGGGACGAGCGGGGAGCTGTTTTTT. This codes for CASSHFSGTGTSGELFF.

This rearrangement joins TRBV9 to TRBJ1-4; D remains unclear. The CDR3 covers 17 residues. Trimming stripped 0 bases from V and 2 bases from J, with 14 bases between. Germline lookup yields CDR1 SGDLS and CDR2 YYNGEE. The CDR3 reads CASSVATGQTTNEKLFF. CDR3 in DNA: TGTGCCAGCAGCGTAGCGACGGGCCAAACGACTAATGAAAAACTGTTTTTT.

V usage is TRBV5-6 and J usage is TRBJ1-4; weak D call: TRBD1 (5 bases). The CDR3 covers 15 residues. V dropped 2 bases and J dropped 6 bases, with 14 bases sitting between them. From germline, CDR1 is SGHDT and CDR2 YYEEEE. As DNA, the CDR3 is TGTGCCAGCAGCTTCGCCGGGACTCTTTATGAAAAACTGTTTTTT. Translating it yields CASSFAGTLYEKLFF.

This chain joins TRBV9 and TRBJ1-1, with 12 bases lining up with TRBD1. The V gene end was trimmed by 3 bases and the J gene end by 8 bases; junction bases not matched to a gene: 8. The germline V gene encodes CDR1 SGDLS and CDR2 YYNGEE. The CDR3 is 15 amino acids. In DNA form, the CDR3 reads TGTGCCAGCAGCGACCCGGGACAGGGGGCGACCGAAGCTTTCTTT. Amino acids: CASSDPGQGATEAFF.

The rearrangement links TRBV30 to TRBJ2-2; D is unclear. Trimming cost V 0 bases and J 1 base, with 9 bases left between them. This CDR3 has 15 residues. Germline assignment: CDR1 GTSNPN and CDR2 SVGIG (reference sequence). CDR3 protein: CAWSVSSENTGELFF. In DNA, the CDR3 is TGTGCCTGGAGTGTATCGTCTGAGAACACCGGGGAGCTGTTTTTT.

The chain is built from TRBV4-1 and TRBJ1-3; D call uncertain. The CDR3 runs to 18 residues. The V gene's germline CDR1 is MGHRA and CDR2 YSYEKL. The V gene lost 3 bases and the J gene lost 1 base, with 19 bases spanning the gap. The CDR3 region has the DNA TGCGCCAGCAGCCAGGGAGAAGCCAGGAGGCGATCTGGAAACACCATATATTTT. It is translated as CASSQGEARRRSGNTIYF.

The chain joins TRBV5-1 to TRBJ1-2; 8 nucleotides match TRBD1. This CDR3 spans 12 amino acids. The trim removed 4 bases at V and 8 bases at J, leaving 4 bases unmatched. Germline CDR1 SGHRS, CDR2 YFSETQ. CDR3 sequence reads: CASSPTGDGYTF. The CDR3 nucleotides read TGCGCCAGCAGCCCGACAGGGGACGGCTACACCTTC.

There are a few counts of this clone. This chain joins TRBV19 and TRBJ2-1, with TRBD1 matching over 7 bases. Per germline, CDR1 LNHDA and CDR2 SQIVND (reference sequence). This CDR3 has 13 residues. V shed 8 bases and J 2 bases; nucleotides not matched to a gene: 3. CDR3 sequence reads: CASGQATYNEQFF. CDR3 in DNA: TGTGCCAGTGGACAGGCGACCTACAATGAGCAGTTCTTC.

The J gene is TRBJ2-7, the V gene TRBV28; 10 bases line up with TRBD2. J was trimmed by 1 base and V by 4 bases; bases with no gene match: 10. From germline, CDR1 is MDHEN and CDR2 SYDVKM. This CDR3 spans 17 amino acids. The CDR3 is CASSSTVRTSGSYEQYF. CDR3 nucleotides: TGTGCCAGCAGTTCAACCGTAAGGACTAGCGGTTCCTACGAGCAGTACTTC.